The 29 T cell receptor beta chains below all came from one sample that was sequenced in a study of blood T cell repertoires in COVID-19. The repertoire was sequenced with immunoSEQ multiplex PCR; TCRdb's copy has only in-frame clones and lacks some. The sample consists of 200,000 or so clones, 70% to 90% of them appearing once. The specimen was PBMCs or T cells enriched from blood (not recorded which). The receptors derive from a woman aged 40 to 55 with acute COVID-19.

The gene calls are TRBV18 and TRBJ1-3; D might be TRBD1 (5 bases). The CDR3 runs to 14 residues. Trimming removed 1 base from V and 4 bases from J, with 8 bases in between. Germline CDR1 reads KGHSH; CDR2 reads LQKENI. CDR3 region: CASSPQTDGNTIYF. Here the CDR3 DNA reads TGTGCCAGCTCACCACAGACAGACGGAAACACCATATATTTT.

The chain is built from TRBV4-2 and TRBJ1-3; D is ambiguous. The germline V gene has CDR1 LGHNA and CDR2 YNFKEQ. The CDR3 length is 14 residues. V lost 10 bases and J lost 3, with 16 bases in between. CDR3 sequence reads: CATNSGLGGNTIYF. The CDR3 DNA is TGTGCCACCAACAGTGGGCTGGGTGGAAACACCATATATTTT.

The V and J genes are TRBV7-2 and TRBJ2-2; possibly TRBD2 for D (6 bases). This CDR3 has 16 residues. Germline V gene sequence: CDR1 SGHTA, CDR2 FQGNSA. V was pared by 6 bases and J by 0 bases, with 14 bases between. CDR3 sequence: CASSYTGTSNTGELFF. CDR3 in DNA: TGTGCCAGCAGTTATACCGGGACTTCGAACACCGGGGAGCTGTTTTTT.

The chain links TRBV27 to TRBJ2-7, with TRBD1 matching 9 bases. V trimming: 5 bases; J trimming: 5 bases; junction bases outside the gene matches: 13. The CDR3 has 16 amino acids. The germline gives CDR1 MNHEY, CDR2 SMNVEV (reference sequence). The CDR3 spells CASSPAPGQGQDEQYF. Here the CDR3 DNA reads TGTGCCAGCAGTCCCGCCCCGGGACAGGGTCAAGACGAGCAGTACTTC.

The gene calls are TRBV7-9 and TRBJ2-1; 12 bases fit TRBD2. The germline gives CDR1 SEHNR, CDR2 FQNEAQ (reference sequence). The V segment lost 5 bases and the J segment 8 bases; nucleotides outside the gene matches: 7. The CDR3 is 15 residues long. The CDR3 nucleotides read TGTGCCAGCAGCCCCCAACTAGCGGGAGGTTATGAGCAGTTCTTC. This translates into CASSPQLAGGYEQFF.

This clone was observed a few times. The J gene is TRBJ2-7, the V gene TRBV15, with no clear D. Germline lookup yields CDR1 LNHNV and CDR2 YYDKDF (reference sequence). The length of the CDR3 is 14 residues. Trimming pared 0 bases from V and 5 bases from J, leaving 11 bases between. The CDR3 DNA reads TGTGCCACCAGCAGAGATCCTGCCTCAGACGAGCAGTACTTC. It yields the protein CATSRDPASDEQYF. The complete variable domain, with remaining parts taken from reference TRBV15 and TRBJ2-7, reads DAMVIQNPRYQVTQFGKPVTLSCSQTLNHNVMYWYQQKSSQAPKLLFHYYDKDFNNEADTPDNFQSRRPNTSFCFLDIRSPGLGDTAMYLCATSRDPASDEQYFGPGTRLTVT.

The CDR3: CASSRDWHGGTQYF. In DNA, the CDR3 is TGTGCCAGCAGCCGGGACTGGCACGGTGGGACCCAGTACTTC. The chain has TRBV5-4 and TRBJ2-5; a possible D gene is TRBD2 (6 bases). Germline V lookup: CDR1 SGHNT, CDR2 YYREEE (reference sequence). This CDR3 has 14 amino acids. Trimming stripped 4 bases from V and 7 bases from J, with 17 bases between.

The chain combines TRBV18 with TRBJ2-1, with D perhaps matching TRBD2 (6 bases). V lost 5 bases and J lost 6, with 14 bases in between. CDR3 length: 14 residues. In germline, CDR1 is KGHSH, CDR2 LQKENI. CDR3 nucleotides: TGTGCCAGCTCATCCGGACTGGGAGGCAATGAGCAGTTCTTC. This codes for CASSSGLGGNEQFF.

The chain is built from TRBV28 and TRBJ1-5; possible D gene TRBD1, 5 bases. Germline CDR1 is MDHEN and CDR2 is SYDVKM. Trimming shortened V by 6 bases and J by 2 bases, and 14 bases separated the two germline ends. This CDR3 comprises 15 residues. CDR3 loop: CASRDTPRGNQPQHF. As DNA, the CDR3 is TGTGCCAGCAGGGACACTCCTCGGGGCAATCAGCCCCAGCATTTT.

The rearrangement joins TRBV6-6 to TRBJ2-7, with 8 bases matching TRBD1. This CDR3 has 14 residues. Trimming removed 3 bases from V and 3 bases from J; junction bases left unmatched: 4. Germline-derived CDR1 and CDR2 are MNHNY and SVGAGI (reference sequence). The chain's CDR3 is CASSYGQGSYEQYF. CDR3 nucleotide sequence: TGTGCCAGCAGTTATGGACAGGGAAGCTACGAGCAGTACTTC.

The V call is TRBV7-9, the J call TRBJ1-3; 7 bases align to TRBD1. The CDR3 runs to 16 residues. The germline V gene has CDR1 SEHNR and CDR2 FQNEAQ (reference sequence). Unmatched junction bases numbered 7, after V lost 5 bases and J lost 0 bases. This CDR3 reads CASSPTGATSGNTIYF. For the CDR3, the DNA is TGTGCCAGCAGCCCCACAGGGGCTACCTCTGGAAACACCATATATTTT.

The chain has TRBV27 and TRBJ2-5; 7 bases align to TRBD2. From germline, CDR1 is MNHEY and CDR2 SMNVEV (reference sequence). V shed 8 bases and J 2 bases; nucleotides not matched to a gene: 8. CDR3 length equals 14 residues. CDR3 sequence reads: CASSGGSLQETQYF. The CDR3 DNA follows: TGTGCCAGCTCAGGCGGGAGTTTACAAGAGACCCAGTACTTC.

V and J are TRBV14 and TRBJ1-1; D remains ambiguous. The length of the CDR3 is 12 residues. Germline assignment: CDR1 SGHDN and CDR2 FVKESK. The V and J ends lost 3 bases and 3 bases respectively, with 5 bases between them. The CDR3 bases are TGTGCCAGCAGCCAGGCAGACACTGAAGCTTTCTTT. Protein product: CASSQADTEAFF.

J is TRBJ1-5 and V is TRBV7-2; tentative D call: TRBD1 (6 bases). This CDR3 has 17 amino acids. From germline, CDR1 is SGHTA and CDR2 FQGNSA. V was clipped by 5 bases and J by 0 bases, with 17 bases between them. This chain's CDR3 is CASSPRGGAGSNQPQHF. The CDR3 DNA reads TGTGCCAGCAGCCCAAGGGGGGGGGCGGGTAGCAATCAGCCCCAGCATTTT.

The chain is built from TRBV11-2 and TRBJ1-1; 7 bases fit TRBD1. CDR3 length: 15 amino acids. The V segment lost 3 bases and the J segment 1 base; nucleotides outside the gene matches: 5. From germline, CDR1 is SGHAT and CDR2 FQNNGV. The CDR3 here is CASSLTGFGNTEAFF. CDR3 nucleotides: TGTGCCAGCAGCTTGACAGGGTTCGGGAACACTGAAGCTTTCTTT.

V and J are TRBV28 and TRBJ1-3; 8 bases are shared with TRBD1. CDR1 and CDR2 (germline): MDHEN, SYDVKM. Losses at the gene ends were 2 bases for V and 4 bases for J; bases not matched to a gene: 7. The CDR3 consists of 16 residues. Here the CDR3 reads CASSLRQGARGNTIYF. The CDR3 nucleotides read TGTGCCAGCAGTTTACGGCAGGGGGCGCGGGGAAACACCATATATTTT.

The chain carries TRBV24-1 and TRBJ1-2; D is uncertain. The CDR3 runs to 14 residues. Deletions cut 10 bases from V and 1 base from J, with 15 bases between. In germline, CDR1 is KGHDR, CDR2 SFDVKD. CDR3 nucleotides: TGTGCCACTAGTACATGGCAGTTTAACTATGGCTACACCTTC. Amino acid sequence: CATSTWQFNYGYTF.

The chain uses TRBV27 and TRBJ1-2, with 7 bases aligning to TRBD1. V shed 3 bases, J shed 0 bases, and the junction held 4 bases outside the gene matches. Looked up from germline, CDR1 is MNHEY and CDR2 is SMNVEV (reference sequence). CDR3 length: 15 amino acids. The CDR3 coding sequence is TGTGCCAGCAGTTTGTACAGGGGCTCTAACTATGGCTACACCTTC. This codes for CASSLYRGSNYGYTF.

The rearrangement joins TRBV19 to TRBJ2-1; TRBD2 is a possible D gene (6 bases). Per germline, CDR1 LNHDA and CDR2 SQIVND (reference sequence). V was pared by 3 bases and J by 7 bases, with 10 bases between. The CDR3 is 13 amino acids. Here the CDR3 DNA reads TGTGCCAGTAGTATCGGGACTTCGAATGAGCAGTTCTTC. Translated: CASSIGTSNEQFF.

The CDR3: CATSDPRDASYNEQFF. Written as DNA, the CDR3 is TGTGCCACCAGTGATCCGCGGGACGCCTCCTACAATGAGCAGTTCTTC. This chain links TRBV24-1 with TRBJ2-1, with D perhaps TRBD2 (6 bases). The CDR3 contains 16 residues. Germline V gene sequence: CDR1 KGHDR, CDR2 SFDVKD. Trimming pared 3 bases from V and 0 bases from J, leaving 11 bases between.

This clone was counted once. The chain combines TRBV4-3 with TRBJ1-1; D might be TRBD1 (6 bases). V lost 3 bases to trimming and J lost 0 bases, with 11 bases between them. The CDR3 consists of 15 residues. Germline V gene data show CDR1 as LGHNA and CDR2 as YSLEER. The CDR3 loop reads CASSQGAGMNTEAFF. The CDR3 DNA is TGCGCCAGCAGCCAGGGGGCAGGGATGAACACTGAAGCTTTCTTT.

This sequence joins TRBV9 and TRBJ2-1, with 11 bases that match TRBD2. Germline CDR1 SGDLS, CDR2 YYNGEE. Losses at the gene ends were 2 bases for V and 4 bases for J; bases not matched to a gene: 2. The CDR3 totals 15 residues. The CDR3 nucleotides are TGTGCCAGCAGCGTGGGGACTAGCGGATACAATGAGCAGTTCTTC. It encodes CASSVGTSGYNEQFF.

The chain couples TRBV28 to TRBJ1-1; D is undetermined. Germline V CDR1 and CDR2: MDHEN, SYDVKM. This CDR3 has 13 residues. V was cut by 1 base and J by 5 bases, with 8 bases left in between. The CDR3 region has the DNA TGTGCCAGCAGTTTATTGGGGAGGACTGAAGCTTTCTTT. Translating it yields CASSLLGRTEAFF. Variable domain in full (rest from reference TRBV28 and TRBJ1-1): DVKVTQSSRYLVKRTGEKVFLECVQDMDHENMFWYRQDPGLGLRLIYFSYDVKMKEKGDIPEGYSVSREKKERFSLILESASTNQTSMYLCASSLLGRTEAFFGQGTRLTVV.

The rearrangement links TRBV19 to TRBJ2-3; 7 bases align to TRBD2. Germline CDR1 reads LNHDA; CDR2 reads SQIVND (reference sequence). The CDR3 totals 17 residues. Trimming removed 2 bases from V and 0 bases from J; junction bases left unmatched: 8. CDR3 coding DNA: TGTGCCAGTAGTATAATGCCTAGCGGAACTAGCACAGATACGCAGTATTTT. This codes for CASSIMPSGTSTDTQYF.

The chain links TRBV5-1 to TRBJ2-2; D might be TRBD2 (6 bases). The CDR3 length is 13 residues. With 0 bases removed from V and 6 bases from J, the gap between germline ends came to 6 bases. The V gene's germline CDR1 is SGHRS and CDR2 YFSETQ. This chain's CDR3 is CASSLGRAGELFF. CDR3 nucleotides: TGCGCCAGCAGCTTGGGGAGGGCCGGGGAGCTGTTTTTT.

This clone was picked up a small number of times. The chain is built from TRBV14 and TRBJ1-2, with D tentatively TRBD1 (6 bases). Trimming cost V 1 base and J 8 bases, with 11 bases left between them. The CDR3 has 13 amino acids. Germline V gene sequence: CDR1 SGHDN, CDR2 FVKESK. Here the CDR3 DNA reads TGTGCCAGCAGCCAAGCAGGGGCAGGGGGCTACACCTTC. Translated, it gives CASSQAGAGGYTF.

Concerning this clone: This sample also contains other DNA sequences that code for the same CDR3. As DNA, the CDR3 is TGTGCCAGCAGTTCAGGGTCGAATCAGCCCCAGCATTTT. Amino acid sequence: CASSSGSNQPQHF. The chain employs TRBV28 and TRBJ1-5; TRBD1 might be the D (5 bases). Per germline, CDR1 MDHEN and CDR2 SYDVKM. With 4 bases removed from V and 4 bases from J, the gap between germline ends came to 8 bases. The CDR3 is 13 residues long.

The chain carries TRBV28 and TRBJ1-5; perhaps TRBD1 as D (5 bases). Trimming pared 6 bases from V and 8 bases from J, leaving 8 bases between. The CDR3 length is 11 residues. Germline-derived CDR1 and CDR2 are MDHEN and SYDVKM. CDR3 in DNA: TGTGCCAGCAGGGGGGGGGAGCCCCAGCATTTT. Encoded protein: CASRGGEPQHF.

The rearrangement links TRBV7-3 to TRBJ2-3; no definite D call. The CDR3 runs to 13 residues. The V gene lost 1 base and the J gene lost 3 bases, with 5 bases spanning the gap. Per the germline V gene, CDR1 is SGHTA and CDR2 is FQGTGA. Here the CDR3 DNA reads TGTGCCAGCAGCTTAATCTCGACAGATACGCAGTATTTT. Translated: CASSLISTDTQYF. The whole variable domain, filled in from reference TRBV7-3 and TRBJ2-3, reads GAGVSQTPSNKVTEKGKYVELRCDPISGHTALYWYRQSLGQGPEFLIYFQGTGAADDSGLPNDRFFAVRPEGSVSTLKIQRTERGDSAVYLCASSLISTDTQYFGPGTRLTVL.